A selection of T cell receptor beta chains follows, all from one sample in a study of blood T cells in healthy people across ages. Via MiXCR, TCRdb re-called the 5' RACE reads, giving one row per CDR3 protein. The sample holds roughly 1,700,000 distinct CDR3 sequences, 28% seen once. Specimen: blood. The receptors derive from a woman aged 25 to 39 in good health. CDR3s include the opening cysteine and the closing phenylalanine or tryptophan. D genes are given only for firm matches. Size tells how often a clone was seen (once, few, many) or the class of an expanded clone, and some rows leave it out.

-	-	18	TRBJ2-1	TRBV20-1	TGCAGTGCTCATGGCAGGGGACTGGGGGGGGCCTCCTACAATGAGCGGTTCTTC	CSAHGRGLGGASYNERFF
TRBD2	few	15	TRBJ2-1	TRBV4-3	TGCGCCAGCAGCCAATTTAGCGGGAGTCCGGGTGAGCAGTTCTTC	CASSQFSGSPGEQFF
TRBD2	many	14	TRBJ2-7	TRBV7-2	TGTGCCAGCAGCTGGACCGGGACTAGCTACGAGCAGTACTTC	CASSWTGTSYEQYF
-	many	14	TRBJ1-1	TRBV12-3/TRBV12-4	TGTGCCAGCAGTTTGAACAAAGGGAACACTGAAGCTTTCTTT	CASSLNKGNTEAFF
TRBD1	-	16	TRBJ2-1	TRBV5-1	TGCGCCAGCAGCTCTTACAGGGGTTTTGGTACGAATGAGCAGTTCTTC	CASSSYRGFGTNEQFF
-	-	16	TRBJ2-2	TRBV5-5	TGTGCCAGCAGCGACCCAGGGGGGACGAACACCGGGGAGCTGTTTTTT	CASSDPGGTNTGELFF
TRBD2	-	15	TRBJ2-1	TRBV7-7	TGTGCCAGCAGCCCCTCGGGGGGTGCCTACAATAAGCAGTTCTTC	CASSPSGGAYNKQFF
-	few	15	TRBJ1-6	TRBV20-1	TGCAGTGCGAGAAGGCCGGGGCAGCCTAATTCACCCCTCCACTTT	CSARRPGQPNSPLHF
-	once	11	TRBJ2-2	TRBV20-1	TGCAGTGCTACAGTTACCGGGGAGCTGTTTTTT	CSATVTGELFF
TRBD1	few	16	TRBJ2-5	TRBV11-2	TGTGCCAGCAGCCGTAAAAGGTCGGCAGGGGGAGAGACCCAGTACTTC	CASSRKRSAGGETQYF
-	-	13	TRBJ2-3	TRBV9	TGTGCCAGCAGCGTAGGAGCGAGAGATACGCAGTATTTT	CASSVGARDTQYF
-	few	13	TRBJ1-2	TRBV24-1	TGTGCCACCAGTGATTTGGACAGTTATGGCTACACCTTC	CATSDLDSYGYTF
TRBD1	many	15	TRBJ2-3	TRBV15	TGTGCCACCAGCGGCCGGGACAGGGAAGGTAATACGCAGTATTTT	CATSGRDREGNTQYF
TRBD1	once	15	TRBJ2-7	TRBV10-3	TGTGCCATCAGTTCCGGGACAGGGGGTGGGTACGAGCAGTACTTC	CAISSGTGGGYEQYF
TRBD1	-	16	TRBJ1-2	TRBV25-1	TGTGCCAGCAGTGAATATCGTCAGGGGGCCGGCTATGGCTACACCTTC	CASSEYRQGAGYGYTF
-	-	16	TRBJ2-6	TRBV12-5	TGTGCTAGTGGTTTGGGACACGGTGCTGGGGCCAACGTCCTGACTTTC	CASGLGHGAGANVLTF
TRBD1	many	14	TRBJ2-3	TRBV5-1	TGCGCCAGCAGCAGGGGACAGTCCACAGATACGCAGTATTTT	CASSRGQSTDTQYF
-	-	13	TRBJ2-7	TRBV29-1	TGCAGCGTTGGGGGCAGGTTCTCCTACGAGCAGTACTTC	CSVGGRFSYEQYF
-	-	18	TRBJ1-2	TRBV7-9	TGTGCCAGCAGCGTCCATGCCGGACGGAGATTTACTAACTATGGCTACACCTTC	CASSVHAGRRFTNYGYTF
TRBD1	many	13	TRBJ1-2	TRBV29-1	TGCAGCGTTGGGACAGGTTGGAACTATGGCTACACCTTC	CSVGTGWNYGYTF
-	-	15	TRBJ2-1	TRBV5-1	TGCGCCAGCAGCTTGAGGGACATAACCTACAATGAGCAGTTCTTC	CASSLRDITYNEQFF
-	few	15	TRBJ2-3	TRBV6-1	TGTGCCAGCAGTGCCCCGAATCGAATTCCAGATACGCAGTATTTT	CASSAPNRIPDTQYF
-	many	12	TRBJ2-7	TRBV5-1	TGCGCCAGCACGGACAGTTTATACGAGCAGTACTTC	CASTDSLYEQYF
TRBD1	-	14	TRBJ2-3	TRBV6-1	TGTGCCAGCAGTGAAGCGCTTCGAGGGACAGGGAAGGATTTT	CASSEALRGTGKDF
TRBD2	few	13	TRBJ2-2	TRBV5-1	TGCGCCAGCAGCCCACTAGCGCCCGGGGAGCTGTTTTTT	CASSPLAPGELFF
-	few	15	TRBJ2-7	TRBV3-1	TGTGCCAGCAGCCAAGTCGACAGCCCTTCCCGCGAGCAGTACTTC	CASSQVDSPSREQYF
-	-	15	TRBJ2-2	TRBV7-6	TGTGCCAGCAGCTTAGAGGGGGAAGGGACCGGGGAGCTGTTTTTT	CASSLEGEGTGELFF
TRBD2	many	14	TRBJ2-1	TRBV9	TGTGCCAGCAGCATCTCCGGGACTAGCTCCGAGCAGTTCTTC	CASSISGTSSEQFF
TRBD2	-	16	TRBJ2-1	TRBV9	TGTGCCAGCAGCGTAGTAGCGGGAGGGCTCTACAATGAGCGGTTCTTC	CASSVVAGGLYNERFF
TRBD1	many	13	TRBJ1-2	TRBV24-1	TGTGCCACCAGTGAGCGGACAGGGGATGGCTACACCTTC	CATSERTGDGYTF
-	-	15	TRBJ2-7	TRBV7-2	TGTGCCAGCAGCTTATCCGCCAGGGACTCCTACGAGCAGTACTTC	CASSLSARDSYEQYF
TRBD1	-	15	TRBJ2-3	TRBV20-1	TGCAGTGCTCAGAACAGGGGCGCAAGCACAGATACGCAGTATTTT	CSAQNRGASTDTQYF
-	-	15	TRBJ2-2	TRBV5-1	TGCGCCAGCAGCTTTCGGACAGAGAACACCGGGGAGCTGTTTTTT	CASSFRTENTGELFF
-	few	13	TRBJ2-5	TRBV20-1	TGCAGTGCCCAACGGACGTTACAAGAGACCCAGTACTTC	CSAQRTLQETQYF
-	few	15	TRBJ2-7	TRBV11-2	TGTGCCAGCAGTCCCCATCCGAATGACAGCTACGAGCAGTACTTC	CASSPHPNDSYEQYF
-	few	10	TRBJ2-2	TRBV29-1	TGCAGCGTCTTTGCCGGGGAGCTGTTTTTT	CSVFAGELFF
TRBD1	-	14	TRBJ2-1	TRBV30	TGTGCCTGTAGTGTAAGGTTGGGGGACAGCCATCTGTTCTTC	CACSVRLGDSHLFF
-	-	15	TRBJ1-2	TRBV20-1	TGCAGTGCCGCCGGGGCAGGGCGGGGCTATGATGGCTACACCTTC	CSAAGAGRGYDGYTF
-	-	12	TRBJ2-7	TRBV28	TGTGCCAGCAACCCCGGACCCTACGAGCAGTACTTC	CASNPGPYEQYF
-	-	14	TRBJ1-1	TRBV28	TGTGCCAGCAGCGCCGGGCGATGGGACACTGAAGCTTTCTTT	CASSAGRWDTEAFF
-	few	14	TRBJ1-5	TRBV5-4	TGTGCCAGCAGCTTCGAGGGAGGGGATCAGCCCCAGCATTTT	CASSFEGGDQPQHF
-	-	11	TRBJ1-5	TRBV2	TGTGCCAGCAGTGGACGGACAACCCAGCATTTT	CASSGRTTQHF
-	many	15	TRBJ2-4	TRBV21-1	TGTGCCAGCAGCAAAGTGGCTAGCGCGTTAAACATTCAGTACTTC	CASSKVASALNIQYF
-	-	15	TRBJ2-1	TRBV5-1	TGCGCCAGCTCCGAAGCCCACAGGGACTACAATGAGCAGTTCTTC	CASSEAHRDYNEQFF
-	-	16	TRBJ1-2	TRBV3-1	TGTGCCAGCAGCCAAGGGTGGGGCAGCTTGAACTATGGCTACACCTTC	CASSQGWGSLNYGYTF
-	-	14	TRBJ2-3	TRBV27	TGTGCCAGCAGTTTGGGTCTCTCAATAGATACGCAGTATTTT	CASSLGLSIDTQYF
-	-	17	TRBJ2-4	TRBV27	TGTGCCAGCAGCCCAAGAATGGGGAATCCTGCCAAAAACATTCAGTACTTC	CASSPRMGNPAKNIQYF